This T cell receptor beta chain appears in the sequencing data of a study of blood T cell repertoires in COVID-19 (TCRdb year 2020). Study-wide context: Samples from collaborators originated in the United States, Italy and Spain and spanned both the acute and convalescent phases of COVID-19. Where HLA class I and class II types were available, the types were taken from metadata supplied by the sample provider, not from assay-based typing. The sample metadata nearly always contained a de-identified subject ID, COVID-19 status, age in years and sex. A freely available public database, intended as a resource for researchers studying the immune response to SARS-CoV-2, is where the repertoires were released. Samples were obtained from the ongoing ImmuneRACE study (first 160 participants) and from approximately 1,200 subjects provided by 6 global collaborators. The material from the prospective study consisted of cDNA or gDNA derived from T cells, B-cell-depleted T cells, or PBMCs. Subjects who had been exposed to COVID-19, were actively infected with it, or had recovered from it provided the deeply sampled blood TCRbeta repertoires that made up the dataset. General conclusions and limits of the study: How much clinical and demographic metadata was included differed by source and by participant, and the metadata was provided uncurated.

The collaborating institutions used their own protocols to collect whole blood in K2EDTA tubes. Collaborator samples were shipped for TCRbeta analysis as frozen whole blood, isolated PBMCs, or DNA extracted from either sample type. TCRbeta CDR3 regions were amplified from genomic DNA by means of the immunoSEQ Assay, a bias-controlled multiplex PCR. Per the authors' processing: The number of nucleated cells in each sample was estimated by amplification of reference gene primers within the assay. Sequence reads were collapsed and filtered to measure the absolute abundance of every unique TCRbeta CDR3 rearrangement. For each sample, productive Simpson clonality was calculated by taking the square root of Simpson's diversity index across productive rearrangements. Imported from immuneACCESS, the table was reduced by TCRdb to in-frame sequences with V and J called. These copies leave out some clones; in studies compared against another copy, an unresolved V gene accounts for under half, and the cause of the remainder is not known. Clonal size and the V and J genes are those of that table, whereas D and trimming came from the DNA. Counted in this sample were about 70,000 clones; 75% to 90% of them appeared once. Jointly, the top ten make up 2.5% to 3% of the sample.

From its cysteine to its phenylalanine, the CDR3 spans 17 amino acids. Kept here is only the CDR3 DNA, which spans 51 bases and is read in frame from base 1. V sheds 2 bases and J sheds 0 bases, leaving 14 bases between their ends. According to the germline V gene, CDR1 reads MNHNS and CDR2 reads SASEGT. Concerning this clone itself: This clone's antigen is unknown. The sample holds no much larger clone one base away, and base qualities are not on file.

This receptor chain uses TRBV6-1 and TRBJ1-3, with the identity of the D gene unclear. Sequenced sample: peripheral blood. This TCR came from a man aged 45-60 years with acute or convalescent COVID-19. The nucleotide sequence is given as TGTGCCAGCAGTGAAACGCTACAGACCCGCTCTGGAAACACCATATATTTT. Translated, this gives CASSETLQTRSGNTIYF.